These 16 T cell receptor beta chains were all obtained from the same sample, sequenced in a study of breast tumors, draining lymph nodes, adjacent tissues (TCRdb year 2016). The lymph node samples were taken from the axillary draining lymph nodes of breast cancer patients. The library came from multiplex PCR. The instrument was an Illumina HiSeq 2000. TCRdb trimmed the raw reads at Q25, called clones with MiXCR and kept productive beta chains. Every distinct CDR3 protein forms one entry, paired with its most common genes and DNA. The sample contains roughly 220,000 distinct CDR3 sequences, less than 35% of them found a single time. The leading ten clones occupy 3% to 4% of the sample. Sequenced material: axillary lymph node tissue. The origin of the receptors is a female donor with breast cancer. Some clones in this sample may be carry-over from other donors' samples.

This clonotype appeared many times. The CDR3 sequence is CASSSPDRGKYEQYF. CDR3 coding DNA: TGTGCCAGCAGCTCTCCCGACAGGGGGAAATACGAGCAGTACTTC. The rearrangement uses TRBV11-2 and TRBJ2-7, with 9 positions matching TRBD1. The CDR3 totals 15 residues. The J segment lost 4 bases and the V segment lost 4 bases, leaving 8 bases of the junction unmatched. CDR1 SGHAT and CDR2 FQNNGV come from the germline V gene.

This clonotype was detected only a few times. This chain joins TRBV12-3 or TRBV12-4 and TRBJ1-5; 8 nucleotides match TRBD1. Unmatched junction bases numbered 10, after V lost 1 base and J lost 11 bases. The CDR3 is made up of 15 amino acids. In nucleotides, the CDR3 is TGTGCCAGCAGTTTAGGGGGGACAGGACAAGAGACCCAGCATTTT. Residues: CASSLGGTGQETQHF.

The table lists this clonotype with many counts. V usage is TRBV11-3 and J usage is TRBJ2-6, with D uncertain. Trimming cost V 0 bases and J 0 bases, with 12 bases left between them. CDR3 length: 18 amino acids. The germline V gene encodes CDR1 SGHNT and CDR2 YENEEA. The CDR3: CASSLDRQLSSGANVLTF. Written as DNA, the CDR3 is TGTGCCAGCAGCTTAGATAGACAACTGAGCTCTGGGGCCAACGTCCTGACTTTC. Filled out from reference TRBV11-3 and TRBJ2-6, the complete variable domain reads EAGVVQSPRYKIIEKKQPVAFWCNPISGHNTLYWYLQNLGQGPELLIRYENEEAVDDSQLPKDRFSAERLKGVDSTLKIQPAELGDSAVYLCASSLDRQLSSGANVLTFGAGSRLTVL.

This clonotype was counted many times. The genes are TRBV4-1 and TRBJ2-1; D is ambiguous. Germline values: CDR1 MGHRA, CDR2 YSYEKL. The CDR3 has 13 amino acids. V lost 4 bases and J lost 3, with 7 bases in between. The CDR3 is CASSPLGYNEQFF. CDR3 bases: TGCGCCAGCAGCCCTTTAGGCTACAATGAGCAGTTCTTC.

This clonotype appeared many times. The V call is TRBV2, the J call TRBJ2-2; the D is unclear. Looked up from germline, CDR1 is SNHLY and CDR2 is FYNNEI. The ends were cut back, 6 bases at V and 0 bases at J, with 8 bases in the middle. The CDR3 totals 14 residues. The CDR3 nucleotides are TGTGCCAGCAGCCCCATAACGAACACCGGGGAGCTGTTTTTT. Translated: CASSPITNTGELFF.

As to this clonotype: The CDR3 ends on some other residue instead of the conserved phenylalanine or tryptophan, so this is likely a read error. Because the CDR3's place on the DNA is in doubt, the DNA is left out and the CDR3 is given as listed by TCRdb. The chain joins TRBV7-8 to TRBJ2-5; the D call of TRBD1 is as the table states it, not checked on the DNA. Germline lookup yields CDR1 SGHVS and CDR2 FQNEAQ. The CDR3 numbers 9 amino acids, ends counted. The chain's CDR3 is CASSLYGGQ.

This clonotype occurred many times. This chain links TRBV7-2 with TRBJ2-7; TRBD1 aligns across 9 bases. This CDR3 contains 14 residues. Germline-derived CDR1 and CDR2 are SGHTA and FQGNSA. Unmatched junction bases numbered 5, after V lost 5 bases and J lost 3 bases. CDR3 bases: TGTGCCAGCAGCCGAGGACAGGGGATCTACGAGCAGTACTTC. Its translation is CASSRGQGIYEQYF.

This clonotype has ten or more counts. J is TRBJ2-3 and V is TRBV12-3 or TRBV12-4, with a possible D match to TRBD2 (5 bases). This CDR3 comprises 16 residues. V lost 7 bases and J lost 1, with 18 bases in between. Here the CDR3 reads CASTTSLAGRTDTQYF. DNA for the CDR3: TGTGCCAGCACCACTTCGCTGGCGGGTCGCACAGATACGCAGTATTTT.

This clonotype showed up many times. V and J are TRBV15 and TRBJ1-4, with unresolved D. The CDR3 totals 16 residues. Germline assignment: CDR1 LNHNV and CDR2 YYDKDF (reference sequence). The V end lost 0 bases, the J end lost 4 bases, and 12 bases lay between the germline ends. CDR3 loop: CATSRDWAGVNEKLFF. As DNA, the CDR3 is TGTGCCACCAGCAGAGATTGGGCCGGAGTTAATGAAAAACTGTTTTTT. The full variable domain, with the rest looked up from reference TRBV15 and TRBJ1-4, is DAMVIQNPRYQVTQFGKPVTLSCSQTLNHNVMYWYQQKSSQAPKLLFHYYDKDFNNEADTPDNFQSRRPNTSFCFLDIRSPGLGDTAMYLCATSRDWAGVNEKLFFGSGTQLSVL.

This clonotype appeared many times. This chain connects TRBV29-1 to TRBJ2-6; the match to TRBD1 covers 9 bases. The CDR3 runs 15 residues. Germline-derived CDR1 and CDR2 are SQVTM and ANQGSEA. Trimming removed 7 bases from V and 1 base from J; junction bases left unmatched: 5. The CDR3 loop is CSAGQGSSGANVLTF. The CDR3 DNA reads TGCAGCGCTGGACAGGGGTCATCTGGGGCCAACGTCCTGACTTTC.

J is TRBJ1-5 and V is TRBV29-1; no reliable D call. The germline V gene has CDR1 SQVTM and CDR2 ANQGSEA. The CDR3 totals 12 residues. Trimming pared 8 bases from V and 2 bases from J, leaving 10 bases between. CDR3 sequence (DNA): TGCAGCTTGGACGGGGGCAATCAGCCCCAGCATTTT. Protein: CSLDGGNQPQHF.

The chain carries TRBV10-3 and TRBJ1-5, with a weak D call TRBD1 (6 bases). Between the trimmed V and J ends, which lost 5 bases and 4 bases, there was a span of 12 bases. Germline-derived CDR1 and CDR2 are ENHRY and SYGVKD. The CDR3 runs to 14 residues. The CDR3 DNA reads TGTGCCATCAGTCCGACAGGAGAAAATCAGCCCCAGCATTTT. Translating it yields CAISPTGENQPQHF.

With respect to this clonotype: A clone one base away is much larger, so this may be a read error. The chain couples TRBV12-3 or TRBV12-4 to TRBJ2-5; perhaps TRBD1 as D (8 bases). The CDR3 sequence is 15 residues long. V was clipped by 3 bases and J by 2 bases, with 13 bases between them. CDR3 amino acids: CASSFGGTGQETQYF. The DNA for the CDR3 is TGTGCCAGCAGTTTCGGGGGGACAGGACAAGAGACCCAGTACTTC.

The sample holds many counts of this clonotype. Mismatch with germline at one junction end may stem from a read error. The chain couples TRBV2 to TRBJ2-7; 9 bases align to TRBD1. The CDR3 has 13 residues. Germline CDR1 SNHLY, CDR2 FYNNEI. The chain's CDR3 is CARSAGQGYEQYF. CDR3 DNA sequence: TGTGCCCGCAGTGCGGGACAGGGTTACGAGCAGTACTTC.

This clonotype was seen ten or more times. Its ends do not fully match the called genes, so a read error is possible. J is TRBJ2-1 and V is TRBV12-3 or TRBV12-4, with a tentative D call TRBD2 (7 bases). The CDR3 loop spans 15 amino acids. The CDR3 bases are TGTGCCAGCAGCTTAGGGGGGGCAATAGGCAATGAGCAGTTCTTC. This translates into CASSLGGAIGNEQFF.

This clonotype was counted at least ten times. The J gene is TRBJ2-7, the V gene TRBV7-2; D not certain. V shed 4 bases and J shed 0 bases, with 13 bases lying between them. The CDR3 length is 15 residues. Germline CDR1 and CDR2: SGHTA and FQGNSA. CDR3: CASSSLPQSSYEQYF. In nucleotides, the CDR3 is TGTGCCAGCAGCTCACTCCCCCAAAGCTCCTACGAGCAGTACTTC.